The 16 T cell receptor beta chains reported below all come from one sample, sequenced in a study of glioma-infiltrating T cells after dendritic cell vaccination. Sequencing was performed with immunoSEQ multiplex PCR; in TCRdb, only in-frame clones are kept and a portion is missing. The repertoire has under 40,000 clones, more than 85% of them found once; the top ten carry roughly 2.2%. Material: blood, obtained before dendritic cell vaccination. Receptors were obtained from a human donor with glioblastoma.

The chain recombines TRBV19 with TRBJ1-2; 7 bases line up with TRBD1. V lost 6 bases to trimming and J lost 2 bases; unmatched junction nucleotides: 6. Germline lookup yields CDR1 LNHDA and CDR2 SQIVND (reference sequence). The CDR3 extends over 14 amino acids. CDR3 in amino acids: CASSPTGINYGYTF. CDR3 DNA: TGTGCCAGTAGCCCGACAGGGATCAACTATGGCTACACCTTC.

The chain combines TRBV2 with TRBJ1-2; 9 nucleotides agree with TRBD1. Germline V gene lookup returns CDR1 SNHLY and CDR2 FYNNEI. After removal of 4 bases from V and 8 bases from J, the junction contained 11 bases not matched to a gene. This CDR3 has 15 residues. Here the CDR3 reads CASSARTGAANGYTF. CDR3 sequence (DNA): TGTGCCAGCAGTGCCCGGACAGGGGCCGCTAACGGCTACACCTTC. Full variable domain (missing parts from reference TRBV2 and TRBJ1-2): EPEVTQTPSHQVTQMGQEVILRCVPISNHLYFYWYRQILGQKVEFLVSFYNNEISEKSEIFDDQFSVERPDGSNFTLKIRSTKLEDSAMYFCASSARTGAANGYTFGSGTRLTVV.

The V gene is TRBV5-8, the J gene TRBJ1-5; the D gene is possibly TRBD1 (5 bases). The CDR3 length is 13 residues. Trimming left V 6 bases short and J 9 bases short, with 16 bases between. The V gene's germline CDR1 is SGHTS and CDR2 YDEGEE. The CDR3: CASNRLGARPQHF. The CDR3 region has the DNA TGTGCCAGCAACCGGTTAGGGGCAAGGCCCCAGCATTTT.

The gene calls are TRBV9 and TRBJ2-1, with 9 bases identical to TRBD2. Germline CDR1 is SGDLS and CDR2 is YYNGEE. The CDR3 is 15 amino acids. With V trimmed by 0 bases and J by 8 bases, 6 bases remained unmatched. DNA of the CDR3: TGTGCCAGCAGCGTAGCCAGCGGGGGGACGTATGAGCAGTTCTTC. It is translated as CASSVASGGTYEQFF.

The chain links TRBV4-1 to TRBJ2-7; 8 bases map to TRBD1. CDR1 is MGHRA and CDR2 is YSYEKL in the germline V gene. V lost 4 bases to trimming and J lost 5 bases; unmatched junction nucleotides: 4. CDR3 length: 13 amino acids. The CDR3 nucleotides read TGCGCCAGCAGCCTCGGACAGGGCCACGAGCAGTACTTC. Protein sequence: CASSLGQGHEQYF.

The chain has TRBV18 and TRBJ1-1; weak D call: TRBD1 (6 bases). Trimming cost V 6 bases and J 0 bases, with 11 bases left between them. CDR1 and CDR2 (germline): KGHSH, LQKENI. The CDR3 contains 14 residues. The CDR3 DNA follows: TGTGCCAGCTCGCCGGACAGAATGAACACTGAAGCTTTCTTT. Amino acid sequence: CASSPDRMNTEAFF.

V is TRBV6-5 and J is TRBJ1-4; TRBD1 matches at 7 bases. The germline CDR1 and CDR2 sequences are MNHEY and SVGAGI. The CDR3 loop spans 14 amino acids. Trimming took 6 bases from V and 4 from J; bases not matched to a gene: 5. CDR3 nucleotides: TGTGCCAGCAGGGAGACAGGGTATAATGAAAAACTGTTTTTT. Its translation: CASRETGYNEKLFF.

This clone has just a few counts. This rearrangement joins TRBV7-2 to TRBJ2-7; 7 nucleotides agree with TRBD2. V lost 0 bases, J lost 2 bases, and 4 bases stayed unmatched. CDR1 is SGHTA and CDR2 is FQGNSA in the germline V gene. This CDR3 comprises 15 residues. CDR3 residues: CASSLAGGLTYEQYF. CDR3 nucleotides: TGTGCCAGCAGCTTAGCCGGGGGGTTAACCTACGAGCAGTACTTC.

The chain combines TRBV5-6 with TRBJ2-2; possibly TRBD1 for D (5 bases). The CDR3 extends over 15 amino acids. Germline V gene lookup returns CDR1 SGHDT and CDR2 YYEEEE. Trimming pared 6 bases from V and 7 bases from J, leaving 19 bases between. The CDR3 is CASNPDRTWDGELFF. The CDR3 DNA follows: TGTGCCAGCAACCCAGACAGAACGTGGGACGGGGAGCTGTTTTTT.

The chain employs TRBV2 and TRBJ2-7; 11 bases match TRBD2. The length of the CDR3 is 14 residues. V dropped 5 bases and J dropped 4; count of bases not matched to a gene: 4. Germline V CDR1 and CDR2: SNHLY, FYNNEI. The CDR3 DNA follows: TGTGCCAGCAGTTTTCTAGCGGGGGGTTACGAGCAGTACTTC. As protein: CASSFLAGGYEQYF.

V gene TRBV18 combines with J gene TRBJ1-3, with D possibly TRBD1 on 5 matching bases. The V and J ends lost 3 bases and 0 bases respectively, with 12 bases between them. This CDR3 spans 16 amino acids. Looked up from germline, CDR1 is KGHSH and CDR2 is LQKENI. The DNA for the CDR3 is TGTGCCAGCTCACCCTCCGACAGTTCCTCTGGAAACACCATATATTTT. Its translation is CASSPSDSSSGNTIYF.

CDR3 in amino acids: CASSLPGSAYEQYF. CDR3 DNA sequence: TGCGCCAGCAGCTTGCCGGGATCCGCCTACGAGCAGTACTTC. The chain joins TRBV5-1 to TRBJ2-7; D is possibly TRBD2 (5 bases). CDR3 length: 14 amino acids. The V gene's germline CDR1 is SGHRS and CDR2 YFSETQ. Deletions cut 1 base from V and 2 bases from J, with 10 bases between.

The chain is built from TRBV5-4 and TRBJ1-6, with TRBD1 matching 9 bases. Germline CDR1 SGHNT, CDR2 YYREEE (reference sequence). The CDR3 has 13 amino acids. V dropped 4 bases and J dropped 14; count of bases not matched to a gene: 7. CDR3 protein: CASSGQGLPTLHF. The DNA for the CDR3 is TGTGCCAGCAGCGGACAGGGGCTCCCCACCCTCCACTTT.

The gene calls are TRBV6-1 and TRBJ2-3, with 10 positions matching TRBD2. Germline V gene lookup returns CDR1 MNHNS and CDR2 SASEGT. The CDR3 loop spans 17 amino acids. V gave up 1 base and J gave up 0 bases; unmatched junction bases: 4. The CDR3 loop reads CASSEGTSGTSTDTQYF. The CDR3 coding sequence is TGTGCCAGCAGTGAAGGGACTAGCGGTACTAGCACAGATACGCAGTATTTT.

This chain joins TRBV4-1 and TRBJ1-1; D gene unclear. The CDR3 totals 17 residues. V was trimmed by 1 base and J by 11 bases, leaving 26 bases between them. Per germline, CDR1 MGHRA and CDR2 YSYEKL. CDR3 sequence: CASSQVFPGLGGFVAFF. CDR3 coding DNA: TGCGCCAGCAGCCAAGTCTTCCCCGGGTTGGGTGGATTTGTCGCTTTCTTT.

The J gene is TRBJ2-2, the V gene TRBV27, with 7 bases matching TRBD1. Unmatched junction bases numbered 5, after V lost 3 bases and J lost 4 bases. Germline values: CDR1 MNHEY, CDR2 SMNVEV (reference sequence). This CDR3 spans 15 amino acids. The CDR3 spells CASSFDREGTGELFF. CDR3 DNA: TGTGCCAGCAGTTTCGACAGGGAAGGCACCGGGGAGCTGTTTTTT.